Presented here are 26 T cell receptor beta chains from one specimen sequenced in a study of blood T cell repertoires in COVID-19. Clones were read by immunoSEQ multiplex PCR, and TCRdb kept only the in-frame ones, dropping some. The sample has about 380,000 clones, about 85% seen once. What was sequenced was peripheral blood. Receptors originate from a woman between 18 and 30 years old with acute or convalescent COVID-19.

J is TRBJ2-5 and V is TRBV15; D might be TRBD1 (6 bases). Trimming removed 0 bases at V and 4 bases at J, with 9 bases between. The CDR3 is 14 amino acids. Germline CDR1 is LNHNV and CDR2 is YYDKDF (reference sequence). CDR3 region: CATSRDGGLETQYF. DNA of the CDR3: TGTGCCACCAGCAGAGATGGGGGCCTAGAGACCCAGTACTTC.

This sequence joins TRBV19 and TRBJ2-2, with TRBD1 matching 11 bases. V lost 4 bases to trimming and J lost 5 bases; unmatched junction nucleotides: 3. CDR1 is LNHDA and CDR2 is SQIVND in the germline V gene (reference sequence). The CDR3 has 15 amino acids. The CDR3 DNA is TGTGCCAGTAGTAAGGGACAGGGGGGAACCGGGGAGCTGTTTTTT. Its protein is CASSKGQGGTGELFF. Full variable domain (outside the CDR3, taken from reference TRBV19 and TRBJ2-2): DGGITQSPKYLFRKEGQNVTLSCEQNLNHDAMYWYRQDPGQGLRLIYYSQIVNDFQKGDIAEGYSVSREKKESFPLTVTSAQKNPTAFYLCASSKGQGGTGELFFGEGSRLTVL.

J is TRBJ2-2 and V is TRBV6-5; tentative D call: TRBD1 (6 bases). The CDR3 sequence is 15 residues long. Germline V gene lookup returns CDR1 MNHEY and CDR2 SVGAGI. Trimming removed 5 bases at V and 0 bases at J, with 10 bases between. Written as DNA, the CDR3 is TGTGCCAGCAGTATGGGACAATCGAACACCGGGGAGCTGTTTTTT. It is translated as CASSMGQSNTGELFF.

The rearrangement joins TRBV9 to TRBJ1-2; TRBD1 aligns across 9 bases. This CDR3 contains 17 residues. V lost 7 bases, J lost 4 bases, and 17 bases stayed unmatched. Germline CDR1 is SGDLS and CDR2 is YYNGEE. The CDR3 region has the DNA TGTGCCAGCTCCTCCTCATCGGGACAGGGAGGGAGCTATGGCTACACCTTC. This sequence encodes CASSSSSGQGGSYGYTF.

J is TRBJ2-7 and V is TRBV5-1; 8 bases align to TRBD1. Trimming at V came to 0 bases and at J to 5 bases, leaving 7 bases not matched to a gene. CDR3 length: 15 amino acids. Germline CDR1 and CDR2: SGHRS and YFSETQ. CDR3 sequence reads: CASSLGQGAKDEQYF. DNA for the CDR3: TGCGCCAGCAGCTTGGGTCAGGGGGCGAAAGACGAGCAGTACTTC.

The V call is TRBV15, the J call TRBJ2-1, with TRBD2 matching over 7 bases. The CDR3 totals 14 residues. Germline V gene sequence: CDR1 LNHNV, CDR2 YYDKDF (reference sequence). The V gene end was trimmed by 5 bases and the J gene end by 15 bases; junction bases not matched to a gene: 16. The CDR3 sequence: CATSAQGGDYKGFF. CDR3 DNA: TGTGCCACCAGCGCCCAGGGCGGGGACTACAAGGGGTTCTTC.

This sequence joins TRBV5-6 and TRBJ1-4; D possibly corresponds to TRBD1 (6 bases). The CDR3 extends over 18 amino acids. Germline loops: CDR1 SGHDT, CDR2 YYEEEE. V was pared by 5 bases and J by 0 bases, with 20 bases between. The CDR3 bases are TGTGCCAGCAGTAAACAGGGACCCGAAGCGGCAACTAATGAAAAACTGTTTTTT. Encoded protein: CASSKQGPEAATNEKLFF.

The chain carries TRBV4-1 and TRBJ2-7; TRBD2 aligns across 12 bases. V lost 0 bases, J lost 4 bases, and 16 bases stayed unmatched. Germline loops: CDR1 MGHRA, CDR2 YSYEKL. The CDR3 runs 20 residues. The CDR3: CASSQDSVELAGGPEYEQYF. CDR3 DNA sequence: TGCGCCAGCAGCCAAGACTCCGTTGAGCTAGCGGGAGGGCCTGAGTACGAGCAGTACTTC.

In the case of this clone: This same CDR3 is encoded by further DNA sequences in the sample. This chain connects TRBV28 to TRBJ1-1, with a possible D match to TRBD1 (5 bases). Germline loops: CDR1 MDHEN, CDR2 SYDVKM. Trimming left V 3 bases short and J 1 base short, with 9 bases between. The CDR3 has 14 residues. The CDR3 sequence is CASSFGGQNTEAFF. The CDR3 nucleotides are TGTGCCAGCAGTTTCGGCGGACAGAACACTGAAGCTTTCTTT.

V usage is TRBV4-2 and J usage is TRBJ1-1; D might be TRBD1 (6 bases). There are 15 residues in the CDR3. Trimming stripped 5 bases from V and 4 bases from J, with 17 bases between. Per germline, CDR1 LGHNA and CDR2 YNFKEQ. The CDR3 spells CASSSEDSGGTEAFF. The DNA for the CDR3 is TGTGCCAGCAGCTCCGAGGACAGCGGGGGCACTGAAGCTTTCTTT.

Details on this clone: Other DNA sequences within the sample encode an identical CDR3. CDR3 amino acids: CASSLGTANQPQHF. The CDR3 DNA follows: TGTGCCAGCAGCTTAGGGACTGCGAATCAGCCCCAGCATTTT. This rearrangement joins TRBV5-6 to TRBJ1-5, with a tentative D call TRBD1 (5 bases). The CDR3 contains 14 residues. V lost 2 bases and J 4 bases, leaving 10 bases between the germline ends. The germline V gene has CDR1 SGHDT and CDR2 YYEEEE. Using reference TRBV5-6 and TRBJ1-5 for the parts outside the CDR3, the full variable domain is DAGVTQSPTHLIKTRGQQVTLRCSPKSGHDTVSWYQQALGQGPQFIFQYYEEEERQRGNFPDRFSGHQFPNYSSELNVNALLLGDSALYLCASSLGTANQPQHFGDGTRLSIL.

The chain couples TRBV5-4 to TRBJ2-1, with 7 bases that match TRBD2. CDR1 SGHNT and CDR2 YYREEE come from the germline V gene (reference sequence). The CDR3 contains 17 residues. V lost 4 bases, J lost 0 bases, and 10 bases stayed unmatched. In DNA, the CDR3 is TGTGCCAGCAGCCCCATGGGGGGAGGGTACTCCTACAATGAGCAGTTCTTC. Translating it yields CASSPMGGGYSYNEQFF.

This sequence joins TRBV4-1 and TRBJ2-3; D remains ambiguous. The CDR3 totals 15 residues. Germline-derived CDR1 and CDR2 are MGHRA and YSYEKL. V shed 4 bases and J shed 6 bases, with 17 bases lying between them. For the CDR3, the DNA is TGCGCCAGCAGCCCTTCGCTCGGTTATTCTGATACGCAGTATTTT. It is translated as CASSPSLGYSDTQYF.

The chain couples TRBV2 to TRBJ1-2; tentative D call: TRBD1 (6 bases). Trimming pared 5 bases from V and 2 bases from J, leaving 15 bases between. This CDR3 has 15 amino acids. CDR1 SNHLY and CDR2 FYNNEI come from the germline V gene. Here the CDR3 DNA reads TGTGCCAGCAGTTATACTTTACAGGGAAACTATGGCTACACCTTC. This encodes CASSYTLQGNYGYTF.

This clone has a handful of counts. V and J are TRBV28 and TRBJ1-4; TRBD1 is a possible D gene (6 bases). Germline CDR1 is MDHEN and CDR2 is SYDVKM. V lost 5 bases to trimming and J lost 4 bases, with 17 bases between them. This CDR3 is 16 amino acids long. CDR3 region: CASSLNLPGHNEKLFF. CDR3 nucleotides: TGTGCCAGCAGTCTCAACCTTCCGGGACATAATGAAAAACTGTTTTTT.

The V and J genes are TRBV28 and TRBJ2-3; D is possibly TRBD1 (6 bases). Germline CDR1 and CDR2: MDHEN and SYDVKM. This CDR3 comprises 14 residues. Trimming removed 10 bases at V and 7 bases at J, with 21 bases between. This chain's CDR3 is CATEPTGGRNTQYF. The CDR3 nucleotides read TGTGCCACCGAACCGACAGGCGGAAGGAATACGCAGTATTTT.

The V and J genes are TRBV6-5 and TRBJ1-2; 7 nucleotides line up with TRBD1. V lost 6 bases and J lost 7; bases outside the gene matches: 8. Germline CDR1 reads MNHEY; CDR2 reads SVGAGI. The CDR3 totals 13 residues. CDR3 protein: CASSFPGGSGYTF. CDR3 coding DNA: TGTGCCAGCAGCTTTCCAGGGGGTAGTGGCTACACCTTC.

This clone was seen more than once but under ten times. V and J are TRBV2 and TRBJ1-1; 7 positions match TRBD1. Germline values: CDR1 SNHLY, CDR2 FYNNEI. Trimming took 11 bases from V and 3 from J; bases not matched to a gene: 12. CDR3 size: 14 residues. The CDR3 DNA reads as TGTGCCGGTAACACAGGGGACCAAGACACTGAAGCTTTCTTT. Its translation is CAGNTGDQDTEAFF.

The chain carries TRBV9 and TRBJ1-2; possibly TRBD1 for D (5 bases). Germline V gene data show CDR1 as SGDLS and CDR2 as YYNGEE. The CDR3 is 15 amino acids. V was clipped by 0 bases and J by 0 bases, with 9 bases between them. This chain's CDR3 is CASSVGGVTNYGYTF. The CDR3 bases are TGTGCCAGCAGCGTAGGGGGGGTGACTAACTATGGCTACACCTTC.

V is TRBV24-1 and J is TRBJ2-1, with 12 bases matching TRBD2. Germline lookup yields CDR1 KGHDR and CDR2 SFDVKD. The V segment lost 3 bases and the J segment 5 bases; nucleotides outside the gene matches: 7. This CDR3 is 17 amino acids long. The CDR3 loop reads CATSDPRTSGIHNEQFF. CDR3 sequence (DNA): TGTGCCACCAGTGATCCCCGGACTAGCGGGATACACAATGAGCAGTTCTTC.

This chain connects TRBV18 to TRBJ1-2, with 12 bases identical to TRBD1. Germline V gene sequence: CDR1 KGHSH, CDR2 LQKENI. The V segment lost 6 bases and the J segment 7 bases; nucleotides outside the gene matches: 9. CDR3 size: 15 residues. The CDR3 region has the DNA TGTGCCAGCTCTCAAATGGGACAGGGGGCGTTTGGCTACACCTTC. Its protein product is CASSQMGQGAFGYTF.

The V call is TRBV28, the J call TRBJ2-7; 8 bases agree with TRBD1. The CDR3 has 15 amino acids. CDR1 and CDR2 from the germline V gene are MDHEN and SYDVKM. V lost 7 bases to trimming and J lost 0 bases; unmatched junction nucleotides: 8. This CDR3 is CASTERTGSSYEQYF. The CDR3 DNA sequence: TGTGCCAGCACCGAGCGGACAGGGAGCTCCTACGAGCAGTACTTC.

The J gene is TRBJ2-1, the V gene TRBV3-1 (or the pseudogene TRBV3-2), with 7 bases aligning to TRBD1. The CDR3 is 18 residues long. The J segment lost 2 bases and the V segment lost 0 bases, leaving 10 bases of the junction unmatched. Germline CDR1 is LGHDT and CDR2 is YNNKEL (reference sequence). The CDR3 DNA sequence: TGTGCCAGCAGCCAAGATCCGATCACAGGGGTGGCCTACAATGAGCAGTTCTTC. Residues: CASSQDPITGVAYNEQFF.

J is TRBJ2-2 and V is TRBV5-1; TRBD1 is a possible D gene (6 bases). Looked up from germline, CDR1 is SGHRS and CDR2 is YFSETQ. Trimming pared 4 bases from V and 7 bases from J, leaving 17 bases between. This CDR3 contains 15 residues. Written as DNA, the CDR3 is TGCGCCAGCAGCCCCCGTGTGGGGGCAAACGGGGAGCTGTTTTTT. Translated: CASSPRVGANGELFF.

The chain combines TRBV11-2 with TRBJ1-5; D is possibly TRBD1 (5 bases). Per the germline V gene, CDR1 is SGHAT and CDR2 is FQNNGV. CDR3 length equals 13 residues. V was pared by 5 bases and J by 11 bases, with 16 bases between. The CDR3 sequence: CASSDGGWGAQHF. In DNA, the CDR3 is TGTGCCAGCAGCGATGGGGGTTGGGGGGCCCAGCATTTT. The full variable domain, its missing parts supplied by reference TRBV11-2 and TRBJ1-5, is EAGVAQSPRYKIIEKRQSVAFWCNPISGHATLYWYQQILGQGPKLLIQFQNNGVVDDSQLPKDRFSAERLKGVDSTLKIQPAKLEDSAVYLCASSDGGWGAQHFGDGTRLSIL.

In the case of this clone: Other DNA sequences in the sample encode the same CDR3. The chain joins TRBV5-1 to TRBJ1-2, with TRBD1 matching over 11 bases. J lost 6 bases, V lost 4 bases, and 5 bases had no gene match. CDR3 length: 14 residues. Germline lookup yields CDR1 SGHRS and CDR2 YFSETQ. The CDR3 sequence: CASSQGQGEDGYTF. The CDR3 DNA is TGCGCCAGCAGCCAGGGACAGGGGGAGGATGGCTACACCTTC.